Presented here are 21 T cell receptor beta chains from one specimen sequenced in a study of blood T cell repertoires in COVID-19. Method: immunoSEQ multiplex PCR; TCRdb's copy keeps in-frame clones and lacks some. The repertoire holds some 130,000 clones, with approximately 90% as singletons. The material sequenced was peripheral blood. The source of these receptors is a man in his 60s with active or convalescent COVID-19.

The chain uses TRBV7-9 and TRBJ2-2, with D maybe TRBD2 (6 bases). Germline CDR1 and CDR2: SEHNR and FQNEAQ (reference sequence). The CDR3 is made up of 15 amino acids. V gave up 7 bases and J gave up 2 bases, with 14 bases separating them. The CDR3 sequence: CASNLRDSNTGELFF. The CDR3 DNA reads TGTGCCAGCAACCTCCGGGACTCCAACACCGGGGAGCTGTTTTTT.

This sequence joins TRBV7-9 and TRBJ1-2; the D gene is possibly TRBD1 (5 bases). The CDR3 spans 14 residues. The germline V gene has CDR1 SEHNR and CDR2 FQNEAQ (reference sequence). Deletions cut 5 bases from V and 5 bases from J, with 15 bases between. CDR3: CASSLEAGWYGYTF. CDR3 sequence (DNA): TGTGCCAGCAGCCTAGAAGCAGGGTGGTATGGCTACACCTTC.

This chain uses TRBV6-6 with TRBJ2-7; D remains ambiguous. The CDR3 contains 18 residues. CDR1 and CDR2 (germline): MNHNY, SVGAGI (reference sequence). Trimming pared 5 bases from V and 0 bases from J, leaving 23 bases between. The CDR3 nucleotides are TGTGCCAGCAGTCTTTTTCGGCCCGTGAGTCGGAGCTCCTACGAGCAGTACTTC. Translation: CASSLFRPVSRSSYEQYF.

The CDR3 DNA reads as TGCGCCAGCAGCTTCCAGCCTAGCGGGGGTAGGAATGAGCAGTTCTTC. This translates into CASSFQPSGGRNEQFF. J is TRBJ2-1 and V is TRBV5-1; 10 positions match TRBD2. This CDR3 is 16 amino acids long. The germline CDR1 and CDR2 sequences are SGHRS and YFSETQ. With 2 bases clipped from V and 7 bases from J, the junction kept 9 bases outside the gene matches.

This chain joins TRBV4-1 and TRBJ2-7; 8 bases fit TRBD1. Looked up from germline, CDR1 is MGHRA and CDR2 is YSYEKL. This CDR3 is built from 16 residues. Losses at the gene ends were 4 bases for V and 4 bases for J; bases not matched to a gene: 12. The chain's CDR3 is CASSRGAGGGKYEQYF. The CDR3 nucleotides read TGCGCCAGCAGCCGGGGTGCAGGGGGCGGTAAATACGAGCAGTACTTC.

This rearrangement joins TRBV6-5 to TRBJ1-1; D is uncertain. The CDR3 sequence is 13 residues long. In germline, CDR1 is MNHEY, CDR2 SVGAGI. V was trimmed by 6 bases and J by 0 bases, leaving 8 bases between them. The CDR3 nucleotides are TGTGCCAGCAGGTACAACATGAACACTGAAGCTTTCTTT. Protein product: CASRYNMNTEAFF.

The rearrangement links TRBV3-1 (or the pseudogene TRBV3-2) to TRBJ2-7, with a possible D match to TRBD1 (6 bases). Germline V gives CDR1 LGHDT, CDR2 YNNKEL (reference sequence). This CDR3 contains 13 residues. Trimming pared 4 bases from V and 3 bases from J, leaving 10 bases between. The CDR3 region is CASSPGGIYEQYF. DNA of the CDR3: TGTGCCAGCAGCCCTGGGGGCATCTACGAGCAGTACTTC.

J is TRBJ2-7 and V is TRBV27, with 12 positions matching TRBD2. The CDR3 extends over 14 amino acids. Germline CDR1 MNHEY, CDR2 SMNVEV (reference sequence). Trimming took 8 bases from V and 6 from J; bases not matched to a gene: 8. The CDR3 DNA is TGTGCCAGCCGAAGACTAGCGGGAGCCCTCGAGCAGTACTTC. Translating gives CASRRLAGALEQYF.

V is TRBV20-1 and J is TRBJ1-2; no clear D. This CDR3 region has 11 residues. The V gene's germline CDR1 is DFQATT and CDR2 SNEGSKA (reference sequence). V lost 5 bases and J 8 bases, leaving 12 bases between the germline ends. CDR3 in DNA: TGCAGTGCTGGTACCACGGGGGGCTACACCTTC. As protein: CSAGTTGGYTF.

V gene TRBV24-1 combines with J gene TRBJ2-7; 9 bases align to TRBD1. The germline V gene has CDR1 KGHDR and CDR2 SFDVKD. After removal of 2 bases from V and 7 bases from J, the junction contained 11 bases not matched to a gene. The CDR3 is 16 residues long. The CDR3 spells CATSDSPGTGSGEQYF. CDR3 DNA: TGTGCCACCAGTGATTCCCCCGGGACAGGGAGCGGGGAGCAGTACTTC.

J is TRBJ2-2 and V is TRBV27, with TRBD2 identical over 11 bases. The CDR3 has 17 residues. V trimming: 5 bases; J trimming: 3 bases; junction bases outside the gene matches: 8. Germline-derived CDR1 and CDR2 are MNHEY and SMNVEV (reference sequence). As DNA, the CDR3 is TGTGCCAGCAGTCGCCCGGGACTAGCGGCATACACCGGGGAGCTGTTTTTT. Residues: CASSRPGLAAYTGELFF.

The CDR3 DNA reads TGTGCCAGCAGCCAACCCAACTTAGCTAACTATGGCTACACCTTC. Encoded protein: CASSQPNLANYGYTF. This chain uses TRBV7-9 with TRBJ1-2; D remains ambiguous. Trimming shortened V by 5 bases and J by 0 bases, and 13 bases separated the two germline ends. Germline CDR1 is SEHNR and CDR2 is FQNEAQ (reference sequence). The CDR3 runs to 15 residues.

The chain links TRBV19 to TRBJ2-2; D might be TRBD1 (7 bases). Looked up from germline, CDR1 is LNHDA and CDR2 is SQIVND (reference sequence). The V end was cut by 9 bases, the J end by 5 bases, with 13 bases between. The CDR3 runs to 13 residues. DNA for the CDR3: TGTGCCAGCGCGGGACAGAAGACCGGGGAGCTGTTTTTT. It encodes CASAGQKTGELFF.

The genes are TRBV18 and TRBJ1-1, with TRBD1 as a possible D gene (6 bases). The V and J ends lost 4 bases and 3 bases respectively, with 9 bases between them. The germline CDR1 and CDR2 sequences are KGHSH and LQKENI. CDR3 length: 13 residues. The CDR3 spells CASSQQGHTEAFF. CDR3 nucleotides: TGTGCCAGCTCACAACAGGGTCACACTGAAGCTTTCTTT.

CDR3 bases: TGCGCCAGCAGCTCTGGACAAGGTCCCAATGAAAAACTGTTTTTT. Its protein product is CASSSGQGPNEKLFF. This sequence joins TRBV5-1 and TRBJ1-4; D is possibly TRBD1 (5 bases). The germline CDR1 and CDR2 sequences are SGHRS and YFSETQ. The CDR3 is 15 residues long. V gave up 3 bases and J gave up 5 bases, with 14 bases separating them.

The chain combines TRBV11-2 with TRBJ2-5; D is possibly TRBD2 (7 bases). V shed 1 base and J shed 6 bases, with 21 bases lying between them. Germline CDR1 SGHAT, CDR2 FQNNGV. CDR3 length: 17 residues. The CDR3 loop reads CASSLGGSGGSAKTQYF. The CDR3 nucleotides are TGTGCCAGCAGCTTAGGAGGTTCGGGGGGCAGTGCAAAGACCCAGTACTTC. The full variable domain, completed using reference TRBV11-2 and TRBJ2-5, is EAGVAQSPRYKIIEKRQSVAFWCNPISGHATLYWYQQILGQGPKLLIQFQNNGVVDDSQLPKDRFSAERLKGVDSTLKIQPAKLEDSAVYLCASSLGGSGGSAKTQYFGPGTRLLVL.

This sequence joins TRBV7-9 and TRBJ2-3; the match to TRBD1 covers 11 bases. CDR3 length: 16 residues. The ends lost 5 bases at V and 4 bases at J; junction bases unmatched: 8. Per germline, CDR1 SEHNR and CDR2 FQNEAQ (reference sequence). In DNA, the CDR3 is TGTGCCAGCAGCCGGGGACAGGGGGAAGTTTCAGATACGCAGTATTTT. Its protein is CASSRGQGEVSDTQYF.

V usage is TRBV6-5 and J usage is TRBJ2-5, with 7 bases matching TRBD1. The trim removed 1 base at V and 1 base at J, leaving 6 bases unmatched. The CDR3 is made up of 16 amino acids. The germline gives CDR1 MNHEY, CDR2 SVGAGI. The CDR3 bases are TGTGCCAGCAGTTACTGGGGGACAGAGATCCAAGAGACCCAGTACTTC. Protein product: CASSYWGTEIQETQYF.

The chain links TRBV19 to TRBJ1-5; weak D call: TRBD1 (6 bases). The V end was cut by 6 bases, the J end by 6 bases, with 18 bases between. The CDR3 spans 15 residues. Germline CDR1 reads LNHDA; CDR2 reads SQIVND (reference sequence). CDR3: CASSFRTEGPQPQHF. CDR3 sequence (DNA): TGTGCCAGTAGCTTTCGGACAGAAGGGCCTCAGCCCCAGCATTTT.

CDR3 residues: CASSQEVLGGTYTQYF. In DNA, the CDR3 is TGCGCCAGCAGCCAAGAAGTGCTGGGGGGGACGTATACGCAGTATTTT. The chain couples TRBV4-3 to TRBJ2-3; 7 bases fit TRBD2. CDR3 length: 16 amino acids. CDR1 is LGHNA and CDR2 is YSLEER in the germline V gene. V gave up 0 bases and J gave up 7 bases; unmatched junction bases: 10.

The chain employs TRBV19 and TRBJ2-3, with 7 bases aligning to TRBD1. Unmatched junction bases numbered 9, after V lost 6 bases and J lost 6 bases. The CDR3 has 14 amino acids. In germline, CDR1 is LNHDA, CDR2 SQIVND (reference sequence). The CDR3 nucleotides read TGTGCCAGTAGAGCTAGGGGGCCTCTGGATACGCAGTATTTT. This sequence encodes CASRARGPLDTQYF.